This T cell receptor (beta chain) came from a study of graft-versus-host responses after intestinal transplantation. Study background: All recipients were given anti-thymocyte globulin induction, and tacrolimus and steroids were then administered for 3 to 4 years.

About this clone itself: Its target is not known.

Findings of the study overall: In recipient marrow, GvH clones were found, and some appeared first in ileum or blood.

Some clones are missing from TCRdb's copy, which holds only in-frame ones; the method was immunoSEQ multiplex PCR. The sample has under 75,000 clones; 90% are singletons. Here the sequenced sample was unstimulated CD8+ T cells sorted from spleen or lymph node cells, taken before transplant. This sequence originates from a human donor who was the organ donor for an intestinal transplant.

This chain's CDR3 is CASSYNPTGTEAFF. As DNA, the CDR3 is TGTGCCAGCAGTTATAATCCGACGGGTACTGAAGCTTTCTTT. J is TRBJ1-1 and V is TRBV6-6; D remains unclear. CDR1 is MNHNY and CDR2 is SVGAGI in the germline V gene (reference sequence). This CDR3 spans 14 amino acids. V was shortened by 3 bases and J by 5 bases, with 13 bases between the two germline ends.